This T cell receptor beta chain derives from a study of T-cell memory formation after mild COVID-19 (dated by TCRdb to about 2021). Concerning the study at large: TCR sequence clusters from the two donors were largely donor specific. T-cell clones expanding and contracting after mild COVID-19 in a couple of donors were tracked by longitudinal TCRalpha and TCRbeta repertoire sequencing. Two young, previously healthy adult volunteers made up the cohort, one male and one female.

Ficoll-Paque density gradient centrifugation was used to isolate PBMCs. This clonotype was seen repeatedly, ten times or more. Its antigen target is currently unknown. Qualities for individual bases were not recorded, and no much larger clone is one base off. The V and J ends are trimmed by 5 bases and 1 base, leaving 13 bases between them. The CDR3, from cysteine to phenylalanine, totals 15 residues. Left in the record is the CDR3 DNA by itself, 45 bases read in frame from the first base. From the germline V gene (reference sequence), CDR1 is LNHNV and CDR2 is YYDKDF. TCRdb shows the sequencer as Illumina NovaSeq 6000. TCRalpha and TCRbeta cDNA libraries were built by 5'RACE with constant-segment primers, adding sample barcodes and unique molecular identifiers. RNA was extracted from every sample with Trizol reagent. The libraries were amplified in two PCR steps, and the second step added a second sample barcode and Illumina TruSeq adapters. Sequencing of the libraries was done on an Illumina NovaSeq, producing 2 x 150 bp paired-end reads. Turning to the authors' computational methods: The reads were demultiplexed and collapsed into UMI-guided consensus sequences using migec v1.2.7. With mixcr v2.1.11, UMI consensuses were aligned to TRA and TRB V and J templates and assembled into clonotypes. Expanded or contracted clonotypes were those called significant by both edgeR and NoisET, with noise models trained on biological replicates. edgeR calls used a false discovery rate-adjusted p below 0.01 and a log2 fold-change threshold of 1. As an exploratory analysis of dynamics, max-normalized trajectories of the 1000 most abundant clonotypes were examined by PCA with hierarchical clustering. Separately sequenced CD4+ and CD8+ repertoires were used to assign a CD4 or CD8 phenotype to each responding clone. The public reads were reprocessed in TCRdb via fastp at Q25 and MiXCR, keeping in-frame beta chains. All rows with the same CDR3 protein become a single entry with the most common DNA and genes. These V and J calls rely on TCRdb rather than the paper's analysis. In this sample the table shows about 210,000 distinct CDR3 sequences, under 30% of which occur a single time. Over 9.5% of the sample belongs to the ten largest clones.

Overall study results and their limits: Balanced CD4/CD8 phenotypes were observed for clones contracting from day 15 to 85, whereas a bias towards CD4+ was observed for a second wave of clones expanding from day 15 to 37. Contracting CD4+ clones were found mainly in CM and EM memory subsets, while CD8+ clones were enriched in EMRA. Only two mild cases were covered in the study, and larger cohorts including severe cases with pre-infection samples were considered necessary. The second-wave clones that peaked on day 37 were not confirmed to be SARS-CoV-2 specific. The detection of some responding clones in pre-infection memory suggests that pre-existing cross-reactive memory T cells joined the SARS-CoV-2 response.

This receptor was identified in an adult woman who had mild COVID-19 (a few samples of this study predate the infection). The sample titles of this study are shuffled in the database, so cell type and time point are left out; the donor was told from shared clones. Recombination connected TRBV15 to TRBJ2-3; matching of 5 bases hints at TRBD2 as the D gene. The material sequenced was PBMCs or a T cell subset sorted from them (not recorded which). The CDR3 region reads CATSQGGFRTDTQYF. The bases are TGTGCCACCAGCCAAGGCGGGTTCCGCACAGATACGCAGTATTTT.